This TCR beta chain derives from a study of shared clonotypes between healthy human individuals. Whole-study context: CD4 naive and memory got three plates each, CD8 naive two, CD8 memory one.

Some clones are missing from TCRdb's copy, which holds only in-frame ones; the method was immunoSEQ multiplex PCR. The profile shows hundreds of thousands of clones, around 74% of them singletons. This CDR3 is 15 amino acids long. Trimming took 2 bases from V and 2 from J, leaving 13 bases between them. Germline V CDR1 and CDR2: SGHDT, YYEEEE. The rearrangement uses TRBV5-6 and TRBJ1-2; D might be TRBD1 (5 bases). The receptor was isolated from a woman in her 30s in good health. The material sequenced was memory CD4+ T cells sorted from blood. The sample's subset: CD45RA-negative fraction. CDR3 sequence: CASSFPGPANYGYTF. For the CDR3, the DNA is TGTGCCAGCAGCTTCCCGGGACCCGCGAACTATGGCTACACCTTC. The variable domain in full, with the rest retrieved from reference TRBV5-6 and TRBJ1-2, is DAGVTQSPTHLIKTRGQQVTLRCSPKSGHDTVSWYQQALGQGPQFIFQYYEEEERQRGNFPDRFSGHQFPNYSSELNVNALLLGDSALYLCASSFPGPANYGYTFGSGTRLTVV.